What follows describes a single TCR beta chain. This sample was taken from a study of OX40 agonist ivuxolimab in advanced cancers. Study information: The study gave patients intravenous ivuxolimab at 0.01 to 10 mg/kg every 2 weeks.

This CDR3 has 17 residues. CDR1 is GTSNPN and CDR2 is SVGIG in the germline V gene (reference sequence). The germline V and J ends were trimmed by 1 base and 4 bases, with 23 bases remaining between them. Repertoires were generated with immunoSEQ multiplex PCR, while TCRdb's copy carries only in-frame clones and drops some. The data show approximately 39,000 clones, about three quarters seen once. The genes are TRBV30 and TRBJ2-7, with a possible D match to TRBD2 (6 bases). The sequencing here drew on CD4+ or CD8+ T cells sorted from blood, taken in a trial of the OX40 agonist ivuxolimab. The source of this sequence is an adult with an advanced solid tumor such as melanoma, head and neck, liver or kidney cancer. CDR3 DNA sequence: TGTGCCTGGAGTGCGGGAGTCCCCGAATATGGCCGTTACGAGCAGTACTTC. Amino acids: CAWSAGVPEYGRYEQYF.